Below are 29 T cell receptor beta chains sequenced from a single sample in a study of early T cells in non-severe SARS-CoV-2 infection. TCRdb independently ran MiXCR on the 5' RACE reads; one entry per CDR3 protein. This table holds roughly 50,000 distinct CDR3 sequences, 6.2% found once. The sample here was whole blood, taken at baseline. These receptor sequences come from an adult who was a healthcare worker with PCR-confirmed SARS-CoV-2 infection or an uninfected control (not recorded which).

This clonotype has more than one count but fewer than ten. CDR3 nucleotide sequence: TGCAGTGCTAGGGGCAGGGGCTGGAACACTGAAGCTTTCTTT. This translates into CSARGRGWNTEAFF. This chain joins TRBV20-1 and TRBJ1-1, with D perhaps TRBD1 (6 bases). The CDR3 has 14 amino acids. V lost 3 bases and J 1 base, leaving 12 bases between the germline ends. Germline CDR1 and CDR2: DFQATT and SNEGSKA (reference sequence).

This clonotype showed up many times. The chain is built from TRBV12-3 or TRBV12-4 and TRBJ1-1; D unresolved. With 6 bases removed from V and 3 bases from J, the gap between germline ends came to 14 bases. There are 14 residues in the CDR3. The CDR3 nucleotides read TGTGCCAGCAGGAAAAATAGGATGTACACTGAAGCTTTCTTT. Amino acid sequence: CASRKNRMYTEAFF.

At least ten counts were recorded for this clonotype. V and J are TRBV4-1 and TRBJ1-1; no firm D call. CDR1 and CDR2 (germline): MGHRA, YSYEKL. The V end was cut by 0 bases, the J end by 1 base, with 12 bases between. The CDR3 consists of 16 residues. The CDR3 loop is CASSQESVRRNTEAFF. CDR3 in DNA: TGCGCCAGCAGCCAAGAGTCGGTGAGGAGGAACACTGAAGCTTTCTTT.

The CDR3: CASSKTGTNTEAFF. The CDR3 DNA is TGTGCCAGCAGCAAGACAGGGACGAACACTGAAGCTTTCTTT. The chain carries TRBV28 and TRBJ1-1; 7 bases match TRBD1. The V and J ends lost 6 bases and 1 base, in that order; junction bases with no gene match: 5. CDR1 is MDHEN, CDR2 SYDVKM, per germline. This CDR3 contains 14 residues.

The chain is built from TRBV7-6 and TRBJ2-1; D is uncertain. Germline V gene data show CDR1 as SGHVS and CDR2 as FNYEAQ. The CDR3 loop spans 12 amino acids. V was shortened by 3 bases and J by 7 bases, with 7 bases between the two germline ends. The CDR3 coding sequence is TGTGCCAGCAGCTTGAACGGTAATGAGCAGTTCTTC. Amino acid sequence: CASSLNGNEQFF.

The chain carries TRBV19 and TRBJ2-5, with 12 bases identical to TRBD1. The length of the CDR3 is 14 residues. Per germline, CDR1 LNHDA and CDR2 SQIVND (reference sequence). V gave up 10 bases and J gave up 5 bases; unmatched junction bases: 8. The CDR3 loop is CATQPGQGAETQYF. The CDR3 nucleotides read TGTGCCACCCAACCGGGACAGGGGGCGGAGACCCAGTACTTC.

This clonotype was seen repeatedly, ten times or more. V is TRBV11-1 and J is TRBJ1-1; no firm D call. Germline CDR1 reads SGHAT; CDR2 reads FQDESV (reference sequence). Trimming pared 1 base from V and 5 bases from J, leaving 11 bases between. The CDR3 is 14 residues long. The CDR3 region is CASSLGLQKTEAFF. The CDR3 DNA reads as TGTGCCAGCAGCTTAGGTTTACAGAAGACTGAAGCTTTCTTT.

This clonotype was recorded many times. The CDR3 coding sequence is TGTGCCAGCAGTGCCGGGACTGCGTGGAATGAGCAGTTCTTC. It encodes CASSAGTAWNEQFF. This chain joins TRBV12-3 or TRBV12-4 and TRBJ2-1; possibly TRBD2 for D (6 bases). CDR3 length equals 14 residues. V lost 5 bases to trimming and J lost 7 bases, with 15 bases between them.

This clonotype has more than one count but fewer than ten. The rearrangement uses TRBV24-1 and TRBJ2-2; D possibly corresponds to TRBD1 (6 bases). CDR1 is KGHDR and CDR2 is SFDVKD in the germline V gene. The V and J ends lost 4 bases and 6 bases respectively, with 14 bases between them. The CDR3 consists of 15 residues. The CDR3 DNA reads TGTGCCACCAGTGACCCCTCGAAGGGGGCCGGGGAGCTGTTTTTT. Translation: CATSDPSKGAGELFF.

This clonotype was counted many times. This chain links TRBV5-1 with TRBJ2-3, with a weak D call TRBD1 (7 bases). CDR1 and CDR2 (germline): SGHRS, YFSETQ. The CDR3 length is 15 residues. V lost 0 bases to trimming and J lost 8 bases, with 16 bases between them. As DNA, the CDR3 is TGCGCCAGCAGCTTGGGACAGGGAGGTATCGGTACGCAGTATTTT. Translation gives CASSLGQGGIGTQYF. The complete variable domain, with remaining parts taken from reference TRBV5-1 and TRBJ2-3, reads KAGVTQTPRYLIKTRGQQVTLSCSPISGHRSVSWYQQTPGQGLQFLFEYFSETQRNKGNFPGRFSGRQFSNSRSEMNVSTLELGDSALYLCASSLGQGGIGTQYFGPGTRLTVL.

The V gene is TRBV11-2, the J gene TRBJ2-1; D gene unclear. The CDR3 consists of 15 residues. The V and J ends lost 0 bases and 6 bases respectively, with 12 bases between them. CDR1 is SGHAT, CDR2 FQNNGV, per germline. The CDR3 loop reads CASSLDLPPGNEQFF. The CDR3 DNA follows: TGTGCCAGCAGCTTAGATCTCCCCCCCGGCAATGAGCAGTTCTTC.

This clonotype was recorded many times. This sequence joins TRBV4-2 and TRBJ2-7, with D possibly TRBD2 on 6 matching bases. The CDR3 runs 15 residues. Germline CDR1 is LGHNA and CDR2 is YNFKEQ. V was cut by 1 base and J by 3 bases, with 13 bases left in between. The CDR3 here is CASSQARGQGYEQYF. As DNA, the CDR3 is TGTGCCAGCAGCCAAGCGCGGGGCCAAGGCTACGAGCAGTACTTC.

This clonotype has more than one count but fewer than ten. The chain joins TRBV27 to TRBJ2-7; D assignment may be TRBD1 or TRBD2 (5 bases each). Per germline, CDR1 MNHEY and CDR2 SMNVEV (reference sequence). Between the trimmed V and J ends, which lost 6 bases and 2 bases, there was a span of 17 bases. This CDR3 is 15 amino acids long. This CDR3 reads CASRGDARAPYEQYF. The CDR3 DNA is TGTGCCAGCAGGGGGGACGCCCGAGCTCCCTACGAGCAGTACTTC.

This clonotype was seen many times. The gene calls are TRBV7-3 and TRBJ1-4; maybe TRBD1 (6 bases). The V end was cut by 2 bases, the J end by 4 bases, with 17 bases between. There are 17 residues in the CDR3. Germline CDR1 is SGHTA and CDR2 is FQGTGA. CDR3 nucleotide sequence: TGTGCCAGCAGCTTATTGGGCCAGGGGCTTTTTAATGAAAAACTGTTTTTT. Its translation is CASSLLGQGLFNEKLFF. Combining the CDR3 with reference TRBV7-3 and TRBJ1-4 gives the whole variable domain GAGVSQTPSNKVTEKGKYVELRCDPISGHTALYWYRQSLGQGPEFLIYFQGTGAADDSGLPNDRFFAVRPEGSVSTLKIQRTERGDSAVYLCASSLLGQGLFNEKLFFGSGTQLSVL.

This clonotype was seen repeatedly, ten times or more. The chain has TRBV14 and TRBJ1-1; D remains ambiguous. The CDR3 length is 16 residues. V was pared by 2 bases and J by 0 bases, with 13 bases between. Germline V gene sequence: CDR1 SGHDN, CDR2 FVKESK. CDR3 protein: CASSQQAGLLNTEAFF. CDR3 nucleotides: TGTGCCAGCAGCCAACAAGCCGGACTCCTGAACACTGAAGCTTTCTTT.

V is TRBV15 and J is TRBJ2-1, with 10 bases fitting TRBD2. Losses at the gene ends were 0 bases for V and 6 bases for J; bases not matched to a gene: 5. CDR3 length: 16 residues. Germline V gene lookup returns CDR1 LNHNV and CDR2 YYDKDF (reference sequence). This chain's CDR3 is CATSRDLAGVGNEQFF. DNA for the CDR3: TGTGCCACCAGCAGAGATCTAGCGGGAGTCGGCAATGAGCAGTTCTTC.

This clonotype was seen a few times. A much larger clone lies a single base off, so this may be a read error. This chain uses TRBV20-1 with TRBJ2-5; D is perhaps TRBD2 (7 bases). Germline assignment: CDR1 DFQATT and CDR2 SNEGSKA (reference sequence). The CDR3 consists of 14 residues. V gave up 7 bases and J gave up 7 bases, with 22 bases separating them. CDR3 coding DNA: TGCAGTGTCCGGGGGGAGACAGGCCGAGCGACCCAGTACTTC. Amino acids: CSVRGETGRATQYF.

This clonotype has a handful of counts. The V and J genes are TRBV18 and TRBJ1-2; 9 bases align to TRBD1. The CDR3 totals 15 residues. V lost 4 bases to trimming and J lost 6 bases; unmatched junction nucleotides: 9. Per the germline V gene, CDR1 is KGHSH and CDR2 is LQKENI. The CDR3 DNA follows: TGTGCCAGCTCACTGTATGCACAGGGGGCGCATGGCTACACCTTC. Amino acid sequence: CASSLYAQGAHGYTF.

This clonotype turned up a few times. The rearrangement uses TRBV13 and TRBJ2-3; D remains ambiguous. V was trimmed by 5 bases and J by 5 bases, leaving 14 bases between them. Per the germline V gene, CDR1 is PRHDT and CDR2 is FYEKMQ (reference sequence). This CDR3 has 14 residues. CDR3 loop: CASSQGSRRDTQYF. In DNA form, the CDR3 reads TGTGCCAGCAGCCAAGGGTCCAGGCGAGATACGCAGTATTTT.

Ten or more counts support this clonotype. This rearrangement joins TRBV19 to TRBJ2-2; TRBD2 agrees at 11 bases. The CDR3 contains 17 residues. Germline V gives CDR1 LNHDA, CDR2 SQIVND (reference sequence). V was pared by 3 bases and J by 2 bases, with 5 bases of the junction left unmatched. The CDR3 loop reads CASSIRGLAANTGELFF. The CDR3 coding sequence is TGTGCCAGTAGTATCCGGGGACTAGCGGCTAACACCGGGGAGCTGTTTTTT.

This clonotype has a count of ten or more. This chain links TRBV18 with TRBJ2-6; D is possibly TRBD2 (5 bases). The germline V gene encodes CDR1 KGHSH and CDR2 LQKENI. V dropped 8 bases and J dropped 0 bases, with 5 bases sitting between them. This CDR3 comprises 13 residues. The CDR3 loop is CASGSSGANVLTF. In nucleotides, the CDR3 is TGTGCCAGCGGGAGCTCTGGGGCCAACGTCCTGACTTTC.

The CDR3 is CASSPGTGRDQPQHF. The DNA of the CDR3 is TGTGCCAGCAGCCCCGGGACAGGGAGGGATCAGCCCCAGCATTTT. The chain joins TRBV2 to TRBJ1-5, with 9 bases matching TRBD1. The CDR3 totals 15 residues. Germline CDR1 reads SNHLY; CDR2 reads FYNNEI. V gave up 6 bases and J gave up 5 bases; unmatched junction bases: 8. Complete variable domain (other parts from reference TRBV2 and TRBJ1-5): EPEVTQTPSHQVTQMGQEVILRCVPISNHLYFYWYRQILGQKVEFLVSFYNNEISEKSEIFDDQFSVERPDGSNFTLKIRSTKLEDSAMYFCASSPGTGRDQPQHFGDGTRLSIL.

This clonotype was observed a few times. The rearrangement uses TRBV20-1 and TRBJ2-1, with D possibly being TRBD1 or TRBD2 (5 bases each). The CDR3 loop spans 14 amino acids. Germline-derived CDR1 and CDR2 are DFQATT and SNEGSKA (reference sequence). The V and J ends lost 0 bases and 12 bases respectively, with 18 bases between them. The CDR3 nucleotides read TGCAGTGCTAGAGACCCCGGGACCCCGCAGGGGCAGTTCTTC. Protein product: CSARDPGTPQGQFF.

By proportion, this clonotype is medium-sized. The rearrangement links TRBV6-2 or TRBV6-3 to TRBJ2-7; D is ambiguous. Germline V gives CDR1 MNHEY, CDR2 SVGEGT. The length of the CDR3 is 12 residues. Deletions cut 2 bases from V and 5 bases from J, with 7 bases between. CDR3 amino acids: CASSYPTDEQYF. The CDR3 region has the DNA TGTGCCAGCAGTTACCCCACGGACGAGCAGTACTTC.

The rearrangement uses TRBV28 and TRBJ2-3; D is unclear. The CDR3 extends over 12 amino acids. Trimming shortened V by 10 bases and J by 0 bases, and 8 bases separated the two germline ends. Germline V lookup: CDR1 MDHEN, CDR2 SYDVKM. The CDR3 DNA follows: TGTGCCATTACAGTTAGCACAGATACGCAGTATTTT. Amino acid sequence: CAITVSTDTQYF.

This clonotype turned up a few times. This sequence joins TRBV28 and TRBJ2-7, with 8 bases aligning to TRBD2. The CDR3 runs 16 residues. Germline CDR1 reads MDHEN; CDR2 reads SYDVKM. Trimming at V came to 1 base and at J to 1 base, leaving 6 bases not matched to a gene. In DNA form, the CDR3 reads TGTGCCAGCAGTTTATTGACGGGAGGGGAATCCTACGAGCAGTACTTC. It specifies CASSLLTGGESYEQYF.

This clonotype showed up many times. The V and J genes are TRBV20-1 and TRBJ1-1; D gene uncertain. CDR1 and CDR2 (germline): DFQATT, SNEGSKA (reference sequence). V was pared by 5 bases and J by 1 base, with 14 bases between. The CDR3 consists of 14 residues. CDR3 DNA: TGCAGTGCTCCCTCGGTGGTGAGGAACACTGAAGCTTTCTTT. Protein sequence: CSAPSVVRNTEAFF.

This clonotype has at least ten counts. The chain joins TRBV24-1 to TRBJ2-7, with D hard to call. Per the germline V gene, CDR1 is KGHDR and CDR2 is SFDVKD. This CDR3 is 10 amino acids long. Trimming stripped 8 bases from V and 5 bases from J, with 6 bases between. The CDR3: CATNPHEQYF. CDR3 bases: TGTGCCACCAACCCCCACGAGCAGTACTTC.

This clonotype was detected many times. The V call is TRBV24-1, the J call TRBJ2-5; TRBD1 or TRBD2 may be the D gene (5 bases each). V gave up 2 bases and J gave up 6 bases, with 15 bases separating them. CDR3 size: 15 residues. Germline V lookup: CDR1 KGHDR, CDR2 SFDVKD. This CDR3 is CATSDSGTPAQTQYF. The CDR3, as DNA: TGTGCCACCAGTGATTCCGGGACCCCCGCCCAGACCCAGTACTTC.